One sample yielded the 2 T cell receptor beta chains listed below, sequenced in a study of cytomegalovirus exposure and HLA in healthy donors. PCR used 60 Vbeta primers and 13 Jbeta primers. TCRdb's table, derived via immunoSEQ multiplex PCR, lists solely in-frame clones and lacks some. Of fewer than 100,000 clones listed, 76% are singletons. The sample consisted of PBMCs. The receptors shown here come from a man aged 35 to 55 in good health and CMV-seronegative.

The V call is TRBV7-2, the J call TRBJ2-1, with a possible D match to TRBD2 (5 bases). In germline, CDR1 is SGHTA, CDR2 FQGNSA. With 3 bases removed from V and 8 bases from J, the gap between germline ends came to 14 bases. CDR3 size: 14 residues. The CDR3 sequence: CASSLSGYLDEQFF. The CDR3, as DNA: TGTGCCAGCAGCTTGAGCGGTTACCTCGATGAGCAGTTCTTC. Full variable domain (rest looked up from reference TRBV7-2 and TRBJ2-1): GAGVSQSPSNKVTEKGKDVELRCDPISGHTALYWYRQSLGQGLEFLIYFQGNSAPDKSGLPSDRFSAERTGGSVSTLTIQRTQQEDSAVYLCASSLSGYLDEQFFGPGTRLTVL.

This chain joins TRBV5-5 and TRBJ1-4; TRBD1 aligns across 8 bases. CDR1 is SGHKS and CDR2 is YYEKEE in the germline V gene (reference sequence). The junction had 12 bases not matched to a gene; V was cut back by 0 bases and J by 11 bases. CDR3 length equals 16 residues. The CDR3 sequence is CASSLAGPDRARKLFF. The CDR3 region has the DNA TGTGCCAGCAGCTTGGCGGGCCCGGACAGGGCGAGGAAACTGTTTTTT. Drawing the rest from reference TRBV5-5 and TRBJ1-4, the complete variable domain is DAGVTQSPTHLIKTRGQQVTLRCSPISGHKSVSWYQQVLGQGPQFIFQYYEKEERGRGNFPDRFSARQFPNYSSELNVNALLLGDSALYLCASSLAGPDRARKLFFGSGTQLSVL.